This T cell receptor (beta chain) came from a study of T cell responses to AZD1222 COVID-19 vaccine. Findings of the study overall: Epitopes outside B.1.351 and B.1.1.7 mutated regions reportedly drew nearly half of spike TCRs. Baseline seropositivity occurred in only six AZD1222 recipients. Mostly white British, mostly female donors; authors suggested clonal diversity may be underestimated.

This CDR3 is 15 amino acids long. Germline assignment: CDR1 KGHSH and CDR2 LQKENI. Trimming cost V 3 bases and J 5 bases, with 13 bases left between them. Worth noting for this clone: Its antigen remains unknown.

TCRdb keeps only in-frame clones here, not all; method: immunoSEQ multiplex PCR. The sample shows nearly 35,000 clones, approximately 78% of them seen only once. The TCR comes from an adult who received the AZD1222 COVID-19 vaccine. The rearrangement joins TRBV18 to TRBJ2-2; possibly TRBD2 for D (5 bases). Sequencing was performed on peripheral blood, taken 28 days after the second AZD1222 dose. This CDR3 is CASSPNYPGTGELFF. The CDR3 DNA reads TGTGCCAGCTCACCCAACTACCCGGGGACCGGGGAGCTGTTTTTT. The variable domain in full, with the rest retrieved from reference TRBV18 and TRBJ2-2, is NAGVMQNPRHLVRRRGQEARLRCSPMKGHSHVYWYRQLPEEGLKFMVYLQKENIIDESGMPKERFSAEFPKEGPSILRIQQVVRGDSAAYFCASSPNYPGTGELFFGEGSRLTVL.